This record concerns one T cell receptor beta chain sequence. Its antigen is not known. This sample is drawn from a study of vaccination and CD4 T cells after COVID-19. About the study: Stimuli were overlapping spike peptide pools of SARS-CoV-2 and three common cold coronaviruses (HCoV-NL63, HCoV-OC43, HCoV-229E). Controls used CEFX viral epitopes (positive), HIV-1 Nef peptides (negative), or no peptide.

The study sequenced cultured CD4+ T cell DNA using the Oncomine TCR Beta short-read assay. After culture, CD4+ T cells served as the source for genomic DNA extraction. MiXCR, run by TCRdb on the PCR reads, gives a single entry per CDR3 protein. Of fewer than 25,000 distinct CDR3 sequences in the sample, 49% were seen once. Regarding treatment: roughly 11-day PBMC culture with coronavirus spike peptide pools or control peptides (ViraFEST assay). It was with around 9.6 IU/ml IL-2 and approximately 10 ug/ml peptide pools that two million PBMCs per well were cultured. The CDR3 consists of 12 residues. Germline values: CDR1 SGHNT, CDR2 YENEEA. Trimming stripped 2 bases from V and 11 bases from J, with 12 bases between.

The rearrangement joins TRBV11-3 to TRBJ1-1; unclear D gene. The sequencing sample was made of CD4+ T cells from blood, cultured in vitro. The clonotype comes from a human donor who had recovered from COVID-19. For the CDR3, the DNA is TGTGCCAGCAGCTTATCCGGGATGGATGCTTTCTTT. Protein sequence: CASSLSGMDAFF.